The clone carrying this T cell receptor beta chain was found many times. As yet, its antigen is unknown. From the germline J gene comes the end of the CDR3, since the read stops 3 residues before it. This record belongs to a study of T cell clonality in common variable immunodeficiency. Study results and caveats: Patient heterogeneity in the CVID cohort limited correlations between repertoire features and clinical complications. Compared with controls, CVID subjects had fewer shared TCRbeta clones.

The germline V gene encodes CDR1 SGHRS and CDR2 YFSETQ. The CDR3 loop spans 15 amino acids. Using immunoSEQ multiplex PCR, the repertoire was profiled, and TCRdb retains in-frame clones only, with some absent. The sample shows about 33,000 clones, none of them appearing just once. The specimen sequenced was peripheral blood mononuclear cells. This receptor was obtained from a person aged 18-70 years in good health. The chain joins TRBV5-1 to TRBJ1-2; 7 bases line up with TRBD1. CDR3 bases read: TGCGCCAGCAGCTTGGGGGGGACAGAGATTGAAGGC. Translation gives CASSLGGTEIEG. The whole CDR3 sequence is CASSLGGTEIEGYTF.